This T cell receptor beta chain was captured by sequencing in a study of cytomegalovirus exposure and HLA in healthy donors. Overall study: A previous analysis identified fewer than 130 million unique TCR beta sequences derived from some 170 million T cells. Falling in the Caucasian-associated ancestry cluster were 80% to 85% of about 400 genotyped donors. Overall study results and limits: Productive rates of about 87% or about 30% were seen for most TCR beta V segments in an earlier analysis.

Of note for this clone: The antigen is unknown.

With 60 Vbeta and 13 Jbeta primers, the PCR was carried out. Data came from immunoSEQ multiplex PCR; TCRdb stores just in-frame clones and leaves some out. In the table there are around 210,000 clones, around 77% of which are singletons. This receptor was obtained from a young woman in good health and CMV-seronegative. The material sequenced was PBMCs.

In DNA, the CDR3 is TGTGCCAGCAGGAGGTTAAGTTCCGGGGAGCTGTTTTTT. Its translation: CASRRLSSGELFF. V usage is TRBV6-1 and J usage is TRBJ2-2; no clear D. CDR1 and CDR2 (germline): MNHNS, SASEGT. The CDR3 is 13 residues long. The ends were cut back, 6 bases at V and 6 bases at J, with 11 bases in the middle.